The clone carrying this TCR beta chain was detected only a few times. This entry is derived from a study of cytomegalovirus exposure and HLA in healthy donors. The wider study: There were some 81 million unique TCRs (from HLA-typed donors) in an early data release.

Trimming shortened V by 4 bases and J by 7 bases, and 12 bases separated the two germline ends. CDR1 SGHRS and CDR2 YFSETQ come from the germline V gene. This CDR3 has 13 residues. In the PCR, 60 Vbeta and 13 Jbeta primers were used. Sequencing was performed with immunoSEQ multiplex PCR; in TCRdb, only in-frame clones are kept and a portion is missing. In the table there are approximately 110,000 clones, around 83% of which are singletons. The sequencing sample was made of PBMCs. This sequence was found in a man aged 25 to 40 in good health and CMV-seropositive. The V gene is TRBV5-1, the J gene TRBJ2-1; D remains unclear. For the CDR3, the DNA is TGCGCCAGCAGCCTCCTAAGCATTAATGAGCAGTTCTTC. It encodes CASSLLSINEQFF.